The present T cell receptor beta chain was sequenced within a study of shared clonotypes between healthy human individuals (dated by TCRdb to 2020 to 2022). About the investigation overall: A couple of women and a few men aged 18 to 49 years were included in the cohort. For each donor, three plates each were used for CD4 naive and CD4 memory, two plates were used for CD8 naive, and one plate was used for CD8 memory. To estimate repertoire size and how much clonotype sharing occurs between individuals, the study deeply sequenced the blood TCR repertoires of a handful of healthy adults. To increase sequencing depth and limit assay-specific biases, TCR repertoire library preparation and sequencing were carried out by different laboratories using diverse techniques. Per donor, leukapheresis produced somewhere between about 0.94 and 9 billion PBMCs.

Using the deep immunoSEQ assay, TCR CDR3 regions were amplified from genomic DNA by multiplex PCR. For each cell subset, the extracted genomic DNA was distributed evenly across all wells of several immunoSEQ 96-well plates, and each plate served as one replicate. Each replicate PCR for sorted subsets received around 200 ng genomic DNA, equal to tens of thousands of T cell genomes. Purified libraries were quantified with a Qubit 3.0 fluorometer, sized on a Bioanalyzer 2100, and re-quantified with the KAPA Library Quantification kit. Every immunoSEQ 96-well plate was sequenced on a separate single-read 150-cycle Illumina NextSeq 550 flow cell. Concerning the study's data processing: Because the immunoSEQ output held only junctional sequences and lacked quality scores, the filtering could not match the filtering applied to full-length reads. To assign V/J genes and CDR3, sequences were annotated using PyIR, a Python wrapper for IgBLAST v1.9, with IMGT germline references. Reads with weak V/J assignments (E-value above 1e-6), missing CDR3, stop codons, out-of-frame junctions, or ambiguous translated residues were removed. V3J clonotypes were defined as sequences sharing the same inferred V gene, J gene, and CDR3 amino acid sequence. Percentage overlap between repertoires was computed as shared unique clonotypes divided by the size of the smaller repertoire. Repertoire richness was assessed with RTK rarefaction, the Chao1 estimator, and Recon v2.1 estimates of unobserved clonotypes. Generation probabilities were computed with OLGA for all TCRbeta clonotypes obtained by the gDNA method from four donors. TCRdb took over this immuneACCESS table, retaining in-frame rearrangements with V and J assigned. Such tables are incomplete; in checked studies, under half of the missing clones stem from an unresolved V gene, and the remainder is unexplained. V, J and clone size derive from that table, while D and trimming were established from the DNA sequence. The table for this sample lists millions of clones; roughly 94% of them were counted only once. The top ten clonotypes cover 0.1% to 0.15% of the sample.

Findings and caveats that apply to the study as a whole: Because the study included a small number of donors, the genetic and exposure-history diversity represented was limited. Larger estimated clonotype richness was generally found for naive subsets than for memory subsets. Higher generation probabilities were observed for clonotypes shared by all four sorted-subset donors than for non-shared clonotypes. Only blood was sampled, and tissue TCR repertoires likely differ from those in blood. Even with the large sequencing depth, rarefaction of the sorted-subset datasets indicated that sequencing was incomplete. Pairwise subsampling indicated that sequencing depth was expected to affect the degree of clonotype sharing among donors. When a handful of donors were compared, the shared fraction of clonotypes was 5% to 6.5% for naive CD4, 3.5% for naive CD8, 2.3% for memory CD4, and 0.3% to 0.5% for memory CD8.

The donors were healthy, HIV-negative adults with no recently reported acute infections or vaccinations. Every donor was a Caucasian adult residing in Nashville, Tennessee, USA. CD4+ T cells were enriched by magnetic negative selection, after which naive cells were positively selected on CD45RA and the negative fraction was taken as the memory subset. After blood collection by leukapheresis, PBMCs were isolated using Ficoll-Histopaque density gradient centrifugation and then cryopreserved in the vapor phase of liquid nitrogen. Analytical flow cytometry was used to check the purity and quantity of each magnetically sorted T cell population. Each sorted fraction had its genomic DNA isolated and then quantified by UV absorbance on a Nanodrop 2000c. On this clone itself: Its antigen is currently not known. No base quality values were provided; no much bigger clone lies one nucleotide off.

From V the trimming removes 0 bases and from J it removes 7 bases, while the gene matches leave 5 bases of the junction unaccounted for. Taken from cysteine to phenylalanine, the CDR3 has 14 residues. Only the CDR3 DNA stays, 42 bases, in frame from base 1. CDR1 and CDR2 are drawn from the germline V gene: MGHRA, YSYEKL. The V gene is TRBV4-1 and the J gene is TRBJ1-2; 7 middle bases align to TRBD1. The sample consisted of naive CD4+ T cells sorted from blood. What this sample's cell subset or site label stands for: CD45RA+ positively selected. This TCR derives from a man aged 18 to 35 in good health. CDR3 reads: CASSQEGQTVGYTF. The bases are TGCGCCAGCAGCCAAGAGGGACAGACCGTTGGCTACACCTTC.